Below, one T cell receptor beta chain is given with its context. Original processing methods: Cell counts per sample came from amplifying reference gene primers. Produced via immunoSEQ multiplex PCR; TCRdb's table is partial and in-frame only. The V and J calls and clone size were taken over from that table, and D and trimming were inferred from the DNA. Of a few hundred thousand clones in the sample, about four fifths were seen once. This record belongs to a study of blood T cell repertoires in COVID-19. V was pared by 2 bases and J by 1 base, with 14 bases between. CDR3 length: 16 residues. Germline CDR1 and CDR2: MDHEN and SYDVKM.

The sample was peripheral blood. This chain connects TRBV28 to TRBJ1-2; possible D gene TRBD1, 5 bases. The source of this sequence is a woman in her fifties or sixties with acute or convalescent COVID-19. CDR3 in DNA: TGTGCCAGCAGTTTAAGAGGAGGGAGGGGTAACTATGGCTACACCTTC. Encoded protein: CASSLRGGRGNYGYTF.